The next 24 T cell receptor beta chains were all read from a single sample in a study of T cell changes during pregnancy in multiple sclerosis (dated by TCRdb to between 2018 and 2020). Library creation used the immunoSEQ multiplex PCR assay. This is the immuneACCESS table as TCRdb keeps it, with only in-frame sequences that have V and J called. A part of the clones is gone; compared with another copy, unresolved V genes explain less than half, and the rest is unexplained. Counted in this sample were 20,000 or so clones; approximately 91% of them appeared once. The top ten clonotypes cover approximately 0.57% of the sample. The material was CD4+ T cells from peripheral blood mononuclear cells, obtained after pregnancy. The receptors shown here come from a female donor in good health, enrolled as a control in a pregnancy study.

As DNA, the CDR3 is TGTGCCAGCAGTACCGGGACTCCAGACACTGAGCAGTTCTTC. It translates to CASSTGTPDTEQFF. J is TRBJ2-1 and V is TRBV28; tentatively, D is TRBD2 (6 bases). The V and J ends lost 5 bases and 9 bases respectively, with 17 bases between them. The CDR3 has 14 amino acids. CDR1 and CDR2 (germline): MDHEN, SYDVKM.

The rearrangement uses TRBV19 and TRBJ2-4; 9 bases match TRBD2. The CDR3 has 17 amino acids. Germline trimming cut 5 bases from V and 5 bases from J; bases unmatched to any gene: 13. Germline CDR1 LNHDA, CDR2 SQIVND (reference sequence). The CDR3 DNA follows: TGTGCCAGTAGTCCCTCGTTCGGGACTAGCACCCAAAACATTCAGTACTTC. It translates to CASSPSFGTSTQNIQYF.

This clone was seen once. The V call is TRBV2, the J call TRBJ2-2; 14 positions match TRBD2. The CDR3 is made up of 15 amino acids. V lost 4 bases, J lost 6 bases, and 1 base stayed unmatched. Per the germline V gene, CDR1 is SNHLY and CDR2 is FYNNEI. The CDR3 protein is CASSGLAGGPGELFF. In DNA, the CDR3 is TGTGCCAGCAGTGGACTAGCGGGGGGGCCCGGGGAGCTGTTTTTT.

The chain joins TRBV19 to TRBJ2-7; TRBD2 agrees at 8 bases. This CDR3 has 14 residues. The J segment lost 3 bases and the V segment lost 4 bases, leaving 5 bases of the junction unmatched. Germline-derived CDR1 and CDR2 are LNHDA and SQIVND (reference sequence). The CDR3 bases are TGTGCCAGTAGTAACACGGGAGGGGGCTACGAGCAGTACTTC. It is translated as CASSNTGGGYEQYF.

The rearrangement links TRBV10-1 to TRBJ1-5; D is possibly TRBD1 (6 bases). The length of the CDR3 is 19 residues. The V gene's germline CDR1 is WNHNN and CDR2 SYGVQD (reference sequence). The germline V and J ends were trimmed by 6 bases and 5 bases, with 29 bases remaining between them. The DNA of the CDR3 is TGCGCCAGCAGCAATTTACCTCCGGGGGGGCCGCGGAGGGATCAGCCCCAGCATTTT. It yields the protein CASSNLPPGGPRRDQPQHF.

The rearrangement joins TRBV11-2 to TRBJ1-2, with D maybe TRBD1 (6 bases). Germline values: CDR1 SGHAT, CDR2 FQNNGV. The CDR3 runs to 17 residues. The germline V and J ends were trimmed by 0 bases and 4 bases, with 18 bases remaining between them. CDR3 sequence (DNA): TGTGCCAGCAGCTTAGAGTCCGGGGCCTCCAGGGGCTATGGCTACACCTTC. It encodes CASSLESGASRGYGYTF.

The rearrangement uses TRBV2 and TRBJ2-5; 12 bases align to TRBD2. The CDR3 runs 15 residues. The V segment lost 4 bases and the J segment 7 bases; nucleotides outside the gene matches: 7. Germline values: CDR1 SNHLY, CDR2 FYNNEI. CDR3 protein: CASSATSGGILTQYF. In nucleotides, the CDR3 is TGTGCCAGCAGTGCCACTAGCGGGGGGATTTTGACCCAGTACTTC.

This clone has only a few counts. The chain couples TRBV14 to TRBJ2-7; TRBD1 might be the D (5 bases). CDR1 is SGHDN, CDR2 FVKESK, per germline. Trimming removed 2 bases at V and 2 bases at J, with 22 bases between. The CDR3 is 18 residues long. The CDR3 region has the DNA TGTGCCAGCAGCCAACTCCGCCCGGGCGGCGGCAGGGCCTACGAGCAGTACTTC. As protein: CASSQLRPGGGRAYEQYF.

This chain connects TRBV13 to TRBJ2-3; tentative D call: TRBD2 (5 bases). Trimming took off 4 bases at V and 7 bases at J, with 12 bases between the two ends. The germline V gene has CDR1 PRHDT and CDR2 FYEKMQ (reference sequence). This CDR3 region has 13 residues. The CDR3 here is CASSYRRGHTQYF. The CDR3 DNA is TGTGCCAGCAGCTATAGGCGCGGGCATACGCAGTATTTT.

This clone was seen only once. The V gene is TRBV28, the J gene TRBJ2-7, with D possibly matching TRBD1 (6 bases). CDR3 length equals 13 residues. Trimming pared 10 bases from V and 3 bases from J, leaving 16 bases between. Germline assignment: CDR1 MDHEN and CDR2 SYDVKM. CDR3 sequence (DNA): TGTGCCACTCGTGGTCAGGGGATCTACGAGCAGTACTTC. It translates to CATRGQGIYEQYF.

The chain joins TRBV7-2 to TRBJ2-1; unclear D gene. Trimming pared 5 bases from V and 0 bases from J, leaving 11 bases between. The V gene's germline CDR1 is SGHTA and CDR2 FQGNSA. The CDR3 loop spans 15 amino acids. CDR3 coding DNA: TGTGCCAGCAGCCCAACAATAACCTCCTACAATGAGCAGTTCTTC. As protein: CASSPTITSYNEQFF.

The V call is TRBV7-8, the J call TRBJ2-3; maybe TRBD1 (5 bases). The germline CDR1 and CDR2 sequences are SGHVS and FQNEAQ. Trimming removed 1 base from V and 4 bases from J, with 9 bases in between. CDR3 length: 14 residues. CDR3 in amino acids: CASSLGGGADTQYF. CDR3 nucleotide sequence: TGTGCCAGCAGCTTAGGGGGCGGAGCAGATACGCAGTATTTT.

This rearrangement joins TRBV1 to TRBJ2-5; the table's D call TRBD2 went unverified against the DNA. TRBV1 is assigned pseudogene status. This CDR3 region has 15 residues. Here the CDR3 DNA reads TGCACCAGCAGCCAAGATAGAAGCTTCCAAGAGACCCAGTACTTC. It encodes CTSSQDRSFQETQYF.

The chain uses TRBV6-6 and TRBJ1-5; D is unclear. This CDR3 has 12 amino acids. V lost 10 bases and J lost 7, with 14 bases in between. CDR1 and CDR2 from the germline V gene are MNHNY and SVGAGI (reference sequence). CDR3 in amino acids: CATHGVEQPQHF. The CDR3 DNA is TGTGCCACCCACGGGGTAGAACAGCCCCAGCATTTT.

The chain links TRBV19 to TRBJ2-1, with D possibly being TRBD2 (6 bases). The CDR3 totals 17 residues. Trimming removed 1 base at V and 4 bases at J, with 17 bases between. CDR1 and CDR2 from the germline V gene are LNHDA and SQIVND (reference sequence). The CDR3: CASSIVVAGRGYNEQFF. As DNA, the CDR3 is TGTGCCAGTAGTATAGTAGTTGCGGGGAGAGGGTACAATGAGCAGTTCTTC.

This clone was counted between two and nine times. The rearrangement links TRBV6-5 to TRBJ1-1; D gene uncertain. Trimming shortened V by 6 bases and J by 2 bases, and 7 bases separated the two germline ends. The CDR3 has 12 residues. Germline-derived CDR1 and CDR2 are MNHEY and SVGAGI. Written as DNA, the CDR3 is TGTGCCAGCAGCCAACATAACACTGAAGCTTTCTTT. Protein product: CASSQHNTEAFF.

The CDR3 DNA follows: TGTGCCAGTAGTATCCCGGGACAGGATAACTATGGCTACACCTTC. It yields the protein CASSIPGQDNYGYTF. The chain employs TRBV19 and TRBJ1-2; 8 positions agree with TRBD1. After removal of 3 bases from V and 1 base from J, the junction contained 4 bases not matched to a gene. The CDR3 length is 15 residues. Per the germline V gene, CDR1 is LNHDA and CDR2 is SQIVND (reference sequence).

V is TRBV7-2 and J is TRBJ2-1; no firm D call. This CDR3 spans 15 amino acids. The V gene's germline CDR1 is SGHTA and CDR2 FQGNSA. V lost 5 bases and J lost 9, with 20 bases in between. CDR3 region: CASSRQTFPTSEQFF. CDR3 DNA sequence: TGTGCCAGCAGCCGGCAGACTTTCCCAACCAGTGAGCAGTTCTTC.

In regard to this clone: The same CDR3 is also encoded by other DNA sequences in this sample. This chain uses TRBV7-9 with TRBJ2-7, with D unclear. The V gene's germline CDR1 is SEHNR and CDR2 FQNEAQ (reference sequence). V was trimmed by 3 bases and J by 4 bases, leaving 10 bases between them. CDR3 size: 13 residues. CDR3 bases: TGTGCCAGCAGCTTCACACAATCTTACGAGCAGTACTTC. Its translation: CASSFTQSYEQYF.

This chain uses TRBV27 with TRBJ1-3, with TRBD1 as a possible D gene (6 bases). Trimming shortened V by 5 bases and J by 2 bases, and 13 bases separated the two germline ends. The CDR3 has 15 residues. Germline V gives CDR1 MNHEY, CDR2 SMNVEV (reference sequence). For the CDR3, the DNA is TGTGCCAGCAGTCCAATACACAGGGCTGGAAACACCATATATTTT. Protein: CASSPIHRAGNTIYF.

There are a few counts of this clone. The CDR3 reads CAWSVQEFSGANVLTF. In DNA form, the CDR3 reads TGTGCCTGGAGTGTACAGGAGTTCTCTGGGGCCAACGTCCTGACTTTC. The chain carries TRBV30 and TRBJ2-6; D possibly corresponds to TRBD1 (5 bases). V lost 0 bases to trimming and J lost 0 bases, with 9 bases between them. The germline V gene has CDR1 GTSNPN and CDR2 SVGIG (reference sequence). This CDR3 is built from 16 residues.

The CDR3 spells CASSLLGTSTDTQYF. The CDR3 DNA follows: TGTGCCAGCAGCTTATTAGGGACTAGCACAGATACGCAGTATTTT. The chain has TRBV7-3 and TRBJ2-3; D may be TRBD2 (6 bases). Per germline, CDR1 SGHTA and CDR2 FQGTGA. V gave up 2 bases and J gave up 0 bases, with 9 bases separating them. The CDR3 length is 15 residues.

This chain links TRBV29-1 with TRBJ1-5, with no clear D. Trimming pared 7 bases from V and 4 bases from J, leaving 11 bases between. CDR3 size: 12 residues. From germline, CDR1 is SQVTM and CDR2 ANQGSEA. The DNA of the CDR3 is TGCAGCGCCCGGACTGGGAATCAGCCCCAGCATTTT. Protein: CSARTGNQPQHF.

This chain uses TRBV6-1 with TRBJ2-2; D possibly corresponds to TRBD1 (6 bases). V dropped 7 bases and J dropped 3 bases, with 12 bases sitting between them. Germline V gives CDR1 MNHNS, CDR2 SASEGT. The CDR3 is made up of 14 amino acids. The CDR3 nucleotides are TGTGCCAGCAAAGGGTACAGGGACACCGGGGAGCTGTTTTTT. It translates to CASKGYRDTGELFF.